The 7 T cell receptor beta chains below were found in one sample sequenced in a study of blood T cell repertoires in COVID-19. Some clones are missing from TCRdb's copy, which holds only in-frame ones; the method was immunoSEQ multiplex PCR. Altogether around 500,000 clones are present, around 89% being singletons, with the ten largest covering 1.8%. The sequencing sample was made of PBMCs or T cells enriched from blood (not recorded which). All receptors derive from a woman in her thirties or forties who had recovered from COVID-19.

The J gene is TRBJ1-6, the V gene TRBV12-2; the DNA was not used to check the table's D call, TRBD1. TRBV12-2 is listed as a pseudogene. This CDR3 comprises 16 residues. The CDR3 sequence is CASRPRGDRSNSPLHF. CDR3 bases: TGTGCAAGTCGCCCGAGGGGGGACAGGTCTAATTCACCCCTCCACTTT.

CDR3 sequence (DNA): TGTGCCAGCAGTATCGTTGGCCACGAGCAGTACTTC. It codes for CASSIVGHEQYF. The chain carries TRBV12-3 or TRBV12-4 and TRBJ2-7; D gene unclear. The CDR3 totals 12 residues. The ends were cut back, 5 bases at V and 5 bases at J, with 10 bases in the middle.

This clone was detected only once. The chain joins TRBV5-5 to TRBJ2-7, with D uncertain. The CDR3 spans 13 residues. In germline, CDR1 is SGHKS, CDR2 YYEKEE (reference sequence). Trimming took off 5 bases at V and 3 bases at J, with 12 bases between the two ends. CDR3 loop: CASSLVLGYEQYF. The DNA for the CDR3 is TGTGCCAGCAGTCTAGTACTTGGCTACGAGCAGTACTTC.

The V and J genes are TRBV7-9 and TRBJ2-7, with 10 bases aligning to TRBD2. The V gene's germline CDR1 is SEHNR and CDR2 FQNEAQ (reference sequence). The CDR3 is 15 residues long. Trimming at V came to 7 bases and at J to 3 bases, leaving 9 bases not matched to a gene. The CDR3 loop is CASTLAGVRVYEQYF. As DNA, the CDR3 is TGTGCCAGCACCCTAGCGGGAGTTAGGGTCTACGAGCAGTACTTC.

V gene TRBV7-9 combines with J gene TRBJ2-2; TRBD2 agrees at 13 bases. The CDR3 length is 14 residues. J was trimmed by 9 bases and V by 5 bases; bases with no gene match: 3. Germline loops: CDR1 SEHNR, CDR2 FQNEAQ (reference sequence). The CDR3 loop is CASSMTSGRRELFF. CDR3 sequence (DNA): TGTGCCAGCAGCATGACTAGCGGGAGGCGGGAGCTGTTTTTT.

In DNA form, the CDR3 reads TGTGCCAGCAGCCAGAGCTCTGGAAACACCATATATTTT. This codes for CASSQSSGNTIYF. The chain has TRBV14 and TRBJ1-3; D not resolved. The germline gives CDR1 SGHDN, CDR2 FVKESK. The CDR3 is made up of 13 amino acids. V lost 3 bases, J lost 0 bases, and 3 bases lay in between.

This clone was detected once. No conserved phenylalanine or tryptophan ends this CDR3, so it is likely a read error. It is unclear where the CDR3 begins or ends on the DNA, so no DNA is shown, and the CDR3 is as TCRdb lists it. This chain's CDR3 is CASAGTSGLSFL. The chain carries TRBV6-4 and TRBJ2-7; the D call in the table, TRBD2, was not verified against the DNA. CDR1 and CDR2 (germline): MRHNA, SNTAGT. The CDR3 totals 12 residues, both ends included.